This paragraph covers one T cell receptor beta chain sequence. The antigen is unknown. This entry belongs to a study of cytomegalovirus exposure and HLA in healthy donors. Study results and limitations: Later analysis demonstrated an association between a missense DCLRE1C variant and TCR beta V- and J-gene trimming.

With 60 Vbeta and 13 Jbeta primers, the PCR was carried out. Only in-frame clones appear in the TCRdb table, and some are missing; sequencing was by immunoSEQ multiplex PCR. The sample has fewer than 65,000 clones; approximately 87% are singletons. With 5 bases clipped from V and 7 bases from J, the junction kept 8 bases outside the gene matches. The CDR3 has 14 amino acids. CDR1 and CDR2 from the germline V gene are SGHAT and FQNNGV. The source material was PBMCs. The TCR was taken from a man in his late teens or twenties in good health and CMV-seronegative. The gene calls are TRBV11-2 and TRBJ1-2; the match to TRBD1 covers 9 bases. The CDR3 is CASSTRDRARGYTF. In DNA, the CDR3 is TGTGCCAGCAGCACTCGGGACAGGGCCCGTGGCTACACCTTC.